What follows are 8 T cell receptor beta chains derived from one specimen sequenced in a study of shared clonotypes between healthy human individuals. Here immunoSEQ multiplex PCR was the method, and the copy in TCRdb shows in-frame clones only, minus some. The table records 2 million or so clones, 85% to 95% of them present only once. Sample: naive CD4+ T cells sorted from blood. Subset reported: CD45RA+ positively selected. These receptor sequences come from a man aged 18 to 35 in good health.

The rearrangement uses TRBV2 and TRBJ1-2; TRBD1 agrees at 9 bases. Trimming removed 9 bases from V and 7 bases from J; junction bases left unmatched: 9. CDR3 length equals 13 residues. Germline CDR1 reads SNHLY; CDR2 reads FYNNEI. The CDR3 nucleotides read TGTGCCAGTGATGGGACAGGGTTCGGTGGCTACACCTTC. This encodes CASDGTGFGGYTF.

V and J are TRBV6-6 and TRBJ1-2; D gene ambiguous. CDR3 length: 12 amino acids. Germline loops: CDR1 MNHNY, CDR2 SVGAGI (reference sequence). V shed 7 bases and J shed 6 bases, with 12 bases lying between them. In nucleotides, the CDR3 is TGTGCCAGCAACCCCCAGCCGAATGGCTACACCTTC. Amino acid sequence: CASNPQPNGYTF.

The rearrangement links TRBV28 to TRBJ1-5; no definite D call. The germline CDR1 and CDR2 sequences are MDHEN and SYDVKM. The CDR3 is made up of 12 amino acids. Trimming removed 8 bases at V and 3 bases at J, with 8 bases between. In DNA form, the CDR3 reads TGTGCCAGCCAAAGACCCAATCAGCCCCAGCATTTT. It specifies CASQRPNQPQHF.

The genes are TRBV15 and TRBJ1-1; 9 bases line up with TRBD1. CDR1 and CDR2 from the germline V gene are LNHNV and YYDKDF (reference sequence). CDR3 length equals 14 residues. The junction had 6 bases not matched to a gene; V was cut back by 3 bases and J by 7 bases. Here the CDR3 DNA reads TGTGCCACCAGCAGGCACAGGGGGCAGGGTGAAGCTTTCTTT. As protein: CATSRHRGQGEAFF.

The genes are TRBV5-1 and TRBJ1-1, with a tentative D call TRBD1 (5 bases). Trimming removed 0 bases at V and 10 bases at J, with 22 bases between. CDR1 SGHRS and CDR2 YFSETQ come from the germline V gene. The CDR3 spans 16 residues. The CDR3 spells CASSLAGIGTGGPAFF. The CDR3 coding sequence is TGCGCCAGCAGCTTGGCCGGAATTGGGACGGGAGGCCCAGCTTTCTTT.

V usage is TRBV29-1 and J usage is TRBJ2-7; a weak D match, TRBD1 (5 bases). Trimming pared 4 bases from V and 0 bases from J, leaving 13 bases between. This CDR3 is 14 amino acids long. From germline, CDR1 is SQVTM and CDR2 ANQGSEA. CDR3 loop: CSVVARESSYEQYF. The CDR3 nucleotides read TGCAGCGTTGTGGCCAGGGAATCCTCCTACGAGCAGTACTTC.

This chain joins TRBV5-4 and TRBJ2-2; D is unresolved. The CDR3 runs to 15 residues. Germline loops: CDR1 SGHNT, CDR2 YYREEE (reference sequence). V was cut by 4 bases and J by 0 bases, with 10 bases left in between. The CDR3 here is CASSPLSSNTGELFF. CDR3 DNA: TGTGCCAGCAGCCCCCTGAGCTCGAACACCGGGGAGCTGTTTTTT.

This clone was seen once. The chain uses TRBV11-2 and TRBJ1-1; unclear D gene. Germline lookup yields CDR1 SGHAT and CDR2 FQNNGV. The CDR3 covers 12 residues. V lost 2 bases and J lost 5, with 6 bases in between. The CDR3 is CASSLKGTEAFF. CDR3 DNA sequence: TGTGCCAGCAGCTTAAAGGGAACTGAAGCTTTCTTT.